The next 14 T cell receptor beta chains were all read from a single sample in a study of OX40 agonist ivuxolimab in advanced cancers. TCRdb's copy holds only in-frame clones and misses some; the assay was immunoSEQ multiplex PCR. The table records approximately 50,000 clones, around 87% of them present only once. Source: CD4+ or CD8+ T cells sorted from blood, taken in a trial of the OX40 agonist ivuxolimab. These receptors all come from an adult with an advanced solid tumor such as melanoma, head and neck, liver or kidney cancer.

As for this clone: The junction differs from germline at one of its ends, possibly a read error. V and J are TRBV7-7 and TRBJ2-3; D not certain. This CDR3 has 14 amino acids. Germline CDR1 SSHAT, CDR2 FNYEAQ (reference sequence). CDR3 loop: CASSTSPKDDTQYF. DNA of the CDR3: TGTGCTAGCAGCACCTCCCCGAAGGATGATACGCAGTATTTT.

V is TRBV10-2 and J is TRBJ1-4; TRBD1 agrees at 10 bases. The CDR3 length is 14 residues. Germline lookup yields CDR1 WSHSY and CDR2 SAAADI. Trimming took 6 bases from V and 4 from J; bases not matched to a gene: 2. In nucleotides, the CDR3 is TGCGCCAGCAGGGACAGGGGGGTTAATGAAAAACTGTTTTTT. It encodes CASRDRGVNEKLFF.

V and J are TRBV29-1 and TRBJ1-2; maybe TRBD1 (5 bases). V gave up 0 bases and J gave up 5 bases, with 16 bases separating them. CDR3 size: 15 residues. Germline V gene lookup returns CDR1 SQVTM and CDR2 ANQGSEA. In nucleotides, the CDR3 is TGCAGCGTTGAAGATGGGGGGGTAAGAAGGTATGGCTACACCTTC. Translating it yields CSVEDGGVRRYGYTF.

V usage is TRBV19 and J usage is TRBJ2-7, with 8 bases lining up with TRBD1. Germline assignment: CDR1 LNHDA and CDR2 SQIVND (reference sequence). The J segment lost 3 bases and the V segment lost 1 base, leaving 5 bases of the junction unmatched. The CDR3 loop spans 15 amino acids. The CDR3: CASSIVGTGRYEQYF. CDR3 bases: TGTGCCAGTAGTATAGTGGGGACAGGCCGCTACGAGCAGTACTTC.

The chain couples TRBV9 to TRBJ2-1, with TRBD2 matching 14 bases. V lost 0 bases, J lost 7 bases, and 3 bases stayed unmatched. The CDR3 is 16 amino acids. Germline V CDR1 and CDR2: SGDLS, YYNGEE. CDR3 loop: CASSVGTSGRINEQFF. The DNA of the CDR3 is TGTGCCAGCAGCGTAGGGACTAGCGGGAGGATAAATGAGCAGTTCTTC.

This clone was seen only a few times. The V call is TRBV28, the J call TRBJ2-7; perhaps TRBD2 as D (5 bases). V dropped 2 bases and J dropped 2 bases, with 10 bases sitting between them. The CDR3 extends over 14 amino acids. The germline CDR1 and CDR2 sequences are MDHEN and SYDVKM. The DNA of the CDR3 is TGTGCCAGCAGTTTAGGTGGAGGAACCTACGAGCAGTACTTC. Protein product: CASSLGGGTYEQYF.

This chain links TRBV19 with TRBJ1-5; the D gene is possibly TRBD1 (5 bases). The V gene's germline CDR1 is LNHDA and CDR2 SQIVND (reference sequence). CDR3 length: 17 amino acids. V lost 4 bases and J 0 bases, leaving 16 bases between the germline ends. Here the CDR3 reads CASSKGQGLYSNQPQHF. The CDR3 nucleotides read TGTGCCAGTAGTAAAGGTCAGGGCCTCTATAGCAATCAGCCCCAGCATTTT.

The chain uses TRBV19 and TRBJ1-2; D remains unclear. The V gene's germline CDR1 is LNHDA and CDR2 SQIVND (reference sequence). This CDR3 has 13 residues. The V gene lost 3 bases and the J gene lost 1 base, with 6 bases spanning the gap. The CDR3 loop reads CASSIDINYGYTF. The CDR3 bases are TGTGCCAGTAGTATTGATATTAACTATGGCTACACCTTC.

The chain links TRBV4-1 to TRBJ2-7; D tentatively reads TRBD1 or TRBD2 (5 bases each). Trimming removed 0 bases at V and 0 bases at J, with 21 bases between. CDR1 is MGHRA and CDR2 is YSYEKL in the germline V gene. CDR3 size: 19 residues. The CDR3 region is CASSQDYTGTYSISYEQYF. CDR3 DNA: TGCGCCAGCAGCCAAGATTACACCGGGACCTACTCAATCTCCTACGAGCAGTACTTC.

The V and J genes are TRBV5-5 and TRBJ1-1; weak D call: TRBD1 (6 bases). V was cut by 0 bases and J by 1 base, with 10 bases left in between. Germline CDR1 reads SGHKS; CDR2 reads YYEKEE (reference sequence). CDR3 size: 15 residues. As DNA, the CDR3 is TGTGCCAGCAGCTTGGTTGGGACACAGAACACTGAAGCTTTCTTT. It yields the protein CASSLVGTQNTEAFF.

The table lists this clone with a few counts. The chain employs TRBV2 and TRBJ2-7; D perhaps matches TRBD2 (6 bases). The CDR3 sequence is 14 residues long. Germline V lookup: CDR1 SNHLY, CDR2 FYNNEI. Trimming took off 5 bases at V and 4 bases at J, with 15 bases between the two ends. This chain's CDR3 is CASSTGLFNYEQYF. CDR3 in DNA: TGTGCCAGCAGTACGGGACTCTTCAATTACGAGCAGTACTTC.

This rearrangement joins TRBV4-1 to TRBJ1-2, with unresolved D. Germline assignment: CDR1 MGHRA and CDR2 YSYEKL. This CDR3 region has 12 residues. V lost 2 bases to trimming and J lost 3 bases, with 4 bases between them. CDR3 in amino acids: CASSQPDYGYTF. The CDR3 DNA sequence: TGCGCCAGCAGCCAACCAGACTATGGCTACACCTTC.

The rearrangement joins TRBV5-1 to TRBJ2-7; 8 bases align to TRBD2. The CDR3 extends over 17 amino acids. Germline V lookup: CDR1 SGHRS, CDR2 YFSETQ. V lost 0 bases, J lost 2 bases, and 10 bases stayed unmatched. The CDR3 bases are TGCGCCAGCAGCTTGGCCGGGAGGGCGGGTCCTACCTACGAGCAGTACTTC. The encoded protein is CASSLAGRAGPTYEQYF.

This clone has just one count. The chain is built from TRBV27 and TRBJ2-7; possible D gene TRBD1, 6 bases. The V gene's germline CDR1 is MNHEY and CDR2 SMNVEV (reference sequence). The CDR3 contains 16 residues. Trimming cost V 4 bases and J 2 bases, with 18 bases left between them. The DNA for the CDR3 is TGTGCCAGCAGTTCCCGCACCGGGACAAGAGCCTACGAGCAGTACTTC. Its translation is CASSSRTGTRAYEQYF.